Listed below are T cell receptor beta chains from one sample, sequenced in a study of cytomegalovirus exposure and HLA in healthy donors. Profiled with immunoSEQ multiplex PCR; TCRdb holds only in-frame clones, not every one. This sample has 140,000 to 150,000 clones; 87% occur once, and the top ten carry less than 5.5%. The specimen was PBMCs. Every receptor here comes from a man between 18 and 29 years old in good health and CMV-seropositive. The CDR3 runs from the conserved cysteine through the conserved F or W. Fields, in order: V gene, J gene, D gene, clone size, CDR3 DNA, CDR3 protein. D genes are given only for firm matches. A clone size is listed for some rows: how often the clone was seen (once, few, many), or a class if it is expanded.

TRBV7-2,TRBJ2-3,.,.,TGTGCCAGCGCCCTACAGGGAGCAGATACGCAGTATTTT,CASALQGADTQYF
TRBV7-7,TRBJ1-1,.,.,TGTGCCAGCAGCCCCAGGGAGGGGACTGAAGCTTTCTTT,CASSPREGTEAFF
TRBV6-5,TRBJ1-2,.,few,TGTGCCAGCAGCCCGACAGGATCTAACTATGGCTACACCTTC,CASSPTGSNYGYTF
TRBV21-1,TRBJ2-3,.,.,TGTGCCAGCAGCAAATGTAGCGGGAGGGTTGGGGATACGCAGTATTTT,CASSKCSGRVGDTQYF
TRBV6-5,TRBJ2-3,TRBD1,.,TGTGCCAGCAGTTACACTGGGACAGCAGATACGCAGTATTTT,CASSYTGTADTQYF
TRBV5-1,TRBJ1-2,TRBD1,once,TGCGCCAGCAGCTCCCCGAATTCACAGGGGGCGCGCGGCTATGGCTACACCTTC,CASSSPNSQGARGYGYTF
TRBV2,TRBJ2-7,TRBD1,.,TGTGCCAGCAACTCCGGGACAGGGTACGAGCAGTACTTC,CASNSGTGYEQYF
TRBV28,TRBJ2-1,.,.,TGTGCCAGCTATTCGAAGGGCGGGATTACCTCCTACAATGAGCAGTTCTTC,CASYSKGGITSYNEQFF
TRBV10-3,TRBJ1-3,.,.,TGTGCCATCAGACGGGTAGAGGGGGTCTCTGGAAACACCATATATTTT,CAIRRVEGVSGNTIYF
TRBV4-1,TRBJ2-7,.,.,TGCGCCAGCAGCCAAGAGAGGTCTCCCACCTACGAGCAGTACTTC,CASSQERSPTYEQYF
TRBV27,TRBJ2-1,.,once,TGTGCCAGCAGTTTAAGACGGAGCTCCTACAATGAGCAGTTCTTC,CASSLRRSSYNEQFF
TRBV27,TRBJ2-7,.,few,TGTGCCAGCAGCCGGGGAGCCGAGCAGTACTTC,CASSRGAEQYF
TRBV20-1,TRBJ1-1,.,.,TGCAGTGCTAGAAAGGAGGCTGAAGCTTTCTTT,CSARKEAEAFF
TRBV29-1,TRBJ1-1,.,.,TGCAGCGGGTCAGGGGCTCCGAACACTGAAGCTTTCTTT,CSGSGAPNTEAFF
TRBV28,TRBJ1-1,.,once,TGTGCCAGCAGTCCAAACAGGGTGGCGAACACTGAAGCTTTCTTT,CASSPNRVANTEAFF
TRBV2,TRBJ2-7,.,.,TGTGCCAGCAGTCAGGTTACACTTTACGGGCAGTACTTC,CASSQVTLYGQYF
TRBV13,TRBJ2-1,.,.,TGTGCCAGCAGCTCGTCTAGGAGCTCCTACAATGAGCAGTTCTTC,CASSSSRSSYNEQFF